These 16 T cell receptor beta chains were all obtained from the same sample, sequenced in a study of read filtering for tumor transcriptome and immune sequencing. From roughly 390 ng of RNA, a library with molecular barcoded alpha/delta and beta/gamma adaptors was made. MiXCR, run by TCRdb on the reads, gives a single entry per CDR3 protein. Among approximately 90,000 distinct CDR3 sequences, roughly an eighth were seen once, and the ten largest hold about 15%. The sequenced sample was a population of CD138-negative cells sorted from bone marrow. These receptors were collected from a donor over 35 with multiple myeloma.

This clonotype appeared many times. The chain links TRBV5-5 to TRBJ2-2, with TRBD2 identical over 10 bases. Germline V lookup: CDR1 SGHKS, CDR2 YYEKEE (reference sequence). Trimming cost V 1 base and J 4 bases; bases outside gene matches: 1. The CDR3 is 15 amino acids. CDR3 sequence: CASSLLAGATGELFF. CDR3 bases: TGTGCCAGCAGCTTGCTAGCGGGAGCCACCGGGGAGCTGTTTTTT.

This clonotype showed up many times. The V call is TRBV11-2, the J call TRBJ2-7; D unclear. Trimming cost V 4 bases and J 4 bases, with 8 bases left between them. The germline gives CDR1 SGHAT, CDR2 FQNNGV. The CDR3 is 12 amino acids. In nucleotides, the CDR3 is TGTGCCAGCAGCTCTCAAAATTACGAGCAGTACTTC. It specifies CASSSQNYEQYF.

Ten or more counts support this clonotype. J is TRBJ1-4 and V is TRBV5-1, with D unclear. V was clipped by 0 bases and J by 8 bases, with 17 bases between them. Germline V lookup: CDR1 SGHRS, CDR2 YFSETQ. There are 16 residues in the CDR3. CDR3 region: CASSLAAAGREEKLFF. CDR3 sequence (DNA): TGCGCCAGCAGCTTGGCCGCAGCGGGAAGAGAGGAAAAACTGTTTTTT.

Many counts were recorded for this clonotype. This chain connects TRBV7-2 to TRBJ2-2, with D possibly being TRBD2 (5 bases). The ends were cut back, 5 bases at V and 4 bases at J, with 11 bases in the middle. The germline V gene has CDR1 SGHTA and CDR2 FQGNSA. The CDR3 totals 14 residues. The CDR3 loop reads CASSPAGLTGELFF. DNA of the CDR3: TGTGCCAGCAGCCCGGCAGGACTCACCGGGGAGCTGTTTTTT.

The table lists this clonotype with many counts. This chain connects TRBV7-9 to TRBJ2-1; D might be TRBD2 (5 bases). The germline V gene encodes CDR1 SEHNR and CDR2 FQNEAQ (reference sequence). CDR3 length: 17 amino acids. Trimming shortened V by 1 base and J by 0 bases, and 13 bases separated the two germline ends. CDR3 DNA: TGTGCCAGCAGCTTAGTACTAGGCAGAAACTCCTACAATGAGCAGTTCTTC. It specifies CASSLVLGRNSYNEQFF.

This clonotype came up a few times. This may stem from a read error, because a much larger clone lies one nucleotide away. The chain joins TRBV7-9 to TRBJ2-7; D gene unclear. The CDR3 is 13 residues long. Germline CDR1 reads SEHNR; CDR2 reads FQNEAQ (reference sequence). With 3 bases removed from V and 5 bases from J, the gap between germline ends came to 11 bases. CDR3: CASSLAQENEQYF. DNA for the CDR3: TGTGCCAGCAGCTTGGCCCAGGAGAACGAGCAGTACTTC.

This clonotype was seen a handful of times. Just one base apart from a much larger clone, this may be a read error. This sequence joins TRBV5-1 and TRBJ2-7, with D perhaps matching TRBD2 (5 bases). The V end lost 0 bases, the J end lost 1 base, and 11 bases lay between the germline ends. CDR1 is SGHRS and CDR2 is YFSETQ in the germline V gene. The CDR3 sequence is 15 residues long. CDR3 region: CASSLGGSKSYEQYF. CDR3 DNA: TGCGCCAGCAGCTTGGGAGGGTCCAAGTCCTACGAGCAGTACTTC.

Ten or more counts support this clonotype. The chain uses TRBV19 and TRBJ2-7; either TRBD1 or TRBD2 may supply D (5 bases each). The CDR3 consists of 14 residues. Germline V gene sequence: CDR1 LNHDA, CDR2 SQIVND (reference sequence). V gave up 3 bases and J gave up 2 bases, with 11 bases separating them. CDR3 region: CASSIGTGTYEQYF. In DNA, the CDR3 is TGTGCCAGTAGTATTGGGACCGGAACCTACGAGCAGTACTTC.

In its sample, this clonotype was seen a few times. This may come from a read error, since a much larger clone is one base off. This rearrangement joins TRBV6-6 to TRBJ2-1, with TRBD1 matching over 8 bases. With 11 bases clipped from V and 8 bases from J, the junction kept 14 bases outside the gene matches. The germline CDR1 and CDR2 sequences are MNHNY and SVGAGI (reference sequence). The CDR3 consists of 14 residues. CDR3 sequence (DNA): TGTGCCGGCACCCCGGACAGGGAGAGGGATGAGCAGTTCTTC. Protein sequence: CAGTPDRERDEQFF.

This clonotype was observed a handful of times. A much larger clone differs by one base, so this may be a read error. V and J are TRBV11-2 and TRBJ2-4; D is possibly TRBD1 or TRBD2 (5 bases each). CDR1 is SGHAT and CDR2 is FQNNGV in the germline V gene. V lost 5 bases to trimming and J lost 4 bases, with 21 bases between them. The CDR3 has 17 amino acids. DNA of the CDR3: TGTGCCAGCAGCCTCTTGGCCGGGACGGGAAAGAAAAACATTCAGTACTTC. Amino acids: CASSLLAGTGKKNIQYF.

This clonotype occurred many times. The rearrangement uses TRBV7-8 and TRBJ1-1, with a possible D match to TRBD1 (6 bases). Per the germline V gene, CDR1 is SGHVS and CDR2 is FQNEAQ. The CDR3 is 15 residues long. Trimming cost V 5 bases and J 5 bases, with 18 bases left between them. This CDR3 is CASSRQRGGQTEAFF. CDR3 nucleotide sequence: TGTGCCAGCAGCCGCCAAAGGGGAGGACAGACTGAAGCTTTCTTT.

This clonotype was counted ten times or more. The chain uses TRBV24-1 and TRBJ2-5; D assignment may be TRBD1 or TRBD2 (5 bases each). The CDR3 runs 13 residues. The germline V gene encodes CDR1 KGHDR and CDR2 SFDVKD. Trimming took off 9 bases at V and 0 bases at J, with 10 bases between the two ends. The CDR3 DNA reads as TGTGCCACCTCTCCGGGACACCAAGAGACCCAGTACTTC. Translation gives CATSPGHQETQYF.

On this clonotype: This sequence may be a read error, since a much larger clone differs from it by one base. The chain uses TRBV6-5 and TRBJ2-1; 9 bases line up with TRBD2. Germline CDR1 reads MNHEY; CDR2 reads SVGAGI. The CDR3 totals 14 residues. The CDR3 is CASSLAGDLNGQFF. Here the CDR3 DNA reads TGTGCCAGCAGTTTAGCGGGAGATCTCAATGGGCAGTTCTTC.

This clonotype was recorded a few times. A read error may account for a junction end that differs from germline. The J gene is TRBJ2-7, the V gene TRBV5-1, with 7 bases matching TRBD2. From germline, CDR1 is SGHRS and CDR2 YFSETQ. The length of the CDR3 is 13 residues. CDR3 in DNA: TGCGCCAGCAGCGGCGGGAGCTCCTACGGGCAGTACTTC. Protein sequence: CASSGGSSYGQYF.

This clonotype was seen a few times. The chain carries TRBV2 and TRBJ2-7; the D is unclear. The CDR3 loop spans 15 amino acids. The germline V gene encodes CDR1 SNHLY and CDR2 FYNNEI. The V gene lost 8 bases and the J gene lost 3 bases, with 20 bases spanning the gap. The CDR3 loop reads CASGVDQPESYEQYF. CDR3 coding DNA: TGTGCCAGCGGTGTCGACCAACCGGAGAGCTACGAGCAGTACTTC.

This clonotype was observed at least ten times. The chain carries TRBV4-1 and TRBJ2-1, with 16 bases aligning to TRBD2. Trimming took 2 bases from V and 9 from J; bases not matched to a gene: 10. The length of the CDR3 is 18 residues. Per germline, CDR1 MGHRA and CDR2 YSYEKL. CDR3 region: CASSQRLLGTSGRGEQFF. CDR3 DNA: TGCGCCAGCAGCCAAAGACTTTTGGGGACTAGCGGGAGGGGTGAGCAGTTCTTC.